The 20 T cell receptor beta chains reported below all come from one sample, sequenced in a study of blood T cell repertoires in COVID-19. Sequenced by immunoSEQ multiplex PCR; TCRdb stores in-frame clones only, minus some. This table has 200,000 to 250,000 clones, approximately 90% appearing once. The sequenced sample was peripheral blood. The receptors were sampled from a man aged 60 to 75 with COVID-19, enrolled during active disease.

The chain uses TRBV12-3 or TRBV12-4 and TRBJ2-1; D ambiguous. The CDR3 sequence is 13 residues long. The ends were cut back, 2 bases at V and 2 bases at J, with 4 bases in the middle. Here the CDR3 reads CASSLQTYNEQFF. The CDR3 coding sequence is TGTGCCAGCAGTTTACAAACCTACAATGAGCAGTTCTTC.

CDR3 amino acids: CASSTRDRTRNTIYF. CDR3 in DNA: TGTGCCAGCAGTACCCGGGACAGAACGCGAAACACCATATATTTT. The gene calls are TRBV28 and TRBJ1-3; the match to TRBD1 covers 7 bases. The trim removed 5 bases at V and 5 bases at J, leaving 9 bases unmatched. Germline values: CDR1 MDHEN, CDR2 SYDVKM. The CDR3 contains 15 residues.

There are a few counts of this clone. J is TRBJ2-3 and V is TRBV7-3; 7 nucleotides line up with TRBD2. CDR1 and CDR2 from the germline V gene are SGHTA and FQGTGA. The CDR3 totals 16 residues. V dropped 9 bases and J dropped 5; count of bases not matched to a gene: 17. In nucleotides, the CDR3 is TGTGCCAGGGGGAGGGACTCCCACATGAAACGAGATACGCAGTATTTT. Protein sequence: CARGRDSHMKRDTQYF.

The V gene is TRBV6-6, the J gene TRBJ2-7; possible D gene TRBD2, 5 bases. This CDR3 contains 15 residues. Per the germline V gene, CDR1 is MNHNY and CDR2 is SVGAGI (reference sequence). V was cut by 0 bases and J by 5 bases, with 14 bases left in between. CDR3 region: CASSYSIEGRNEQYF. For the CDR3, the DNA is TGTGCCAGCAGTTACTCGATTGAGGGAAGGAACGAGCAGTACTTC.

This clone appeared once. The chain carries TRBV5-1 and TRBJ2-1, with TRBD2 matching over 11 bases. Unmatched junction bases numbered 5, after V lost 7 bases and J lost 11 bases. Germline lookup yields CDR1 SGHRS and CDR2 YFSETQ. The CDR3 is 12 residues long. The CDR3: CASATSGDKQFF. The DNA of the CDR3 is TGCGCCAGCGCGACTAGCGGGGACAAGCAGTTCTTC.

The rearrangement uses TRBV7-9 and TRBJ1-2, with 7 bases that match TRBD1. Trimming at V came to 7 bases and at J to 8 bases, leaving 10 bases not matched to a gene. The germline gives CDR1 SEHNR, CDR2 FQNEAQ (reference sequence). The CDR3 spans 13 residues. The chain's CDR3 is CASTRTGVDGYTF. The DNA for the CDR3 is TGTGCCAGCACCAGAACAGGGGTCGACGGCTACACCTTC.

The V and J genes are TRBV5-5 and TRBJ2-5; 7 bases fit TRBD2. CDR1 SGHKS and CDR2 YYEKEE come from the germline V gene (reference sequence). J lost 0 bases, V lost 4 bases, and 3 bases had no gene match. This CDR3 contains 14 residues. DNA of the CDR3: TGTGCCAGCAGCAGCGGGGAAAACCAAGAGACCCAGTACTTC. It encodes CASSSGENQETQYF.

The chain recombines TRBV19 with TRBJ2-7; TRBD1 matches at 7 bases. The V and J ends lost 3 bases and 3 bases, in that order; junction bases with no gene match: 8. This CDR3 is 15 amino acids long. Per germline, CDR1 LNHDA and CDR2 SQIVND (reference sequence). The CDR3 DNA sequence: TGTGCCAGTAGTATTGCCCGGGACAGAGGCTACGAGCAGTACTTC. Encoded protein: CASSIARDRGYEQYF.

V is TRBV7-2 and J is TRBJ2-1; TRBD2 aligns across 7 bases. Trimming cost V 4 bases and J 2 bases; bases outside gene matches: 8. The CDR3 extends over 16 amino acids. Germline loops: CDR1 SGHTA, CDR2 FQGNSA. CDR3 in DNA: TGTGCCAGCAGCTGGCCTAGCGGTATTACCTACAATGAGCAGTTCTTC. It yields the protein CASSWPSGITYNEQFF.

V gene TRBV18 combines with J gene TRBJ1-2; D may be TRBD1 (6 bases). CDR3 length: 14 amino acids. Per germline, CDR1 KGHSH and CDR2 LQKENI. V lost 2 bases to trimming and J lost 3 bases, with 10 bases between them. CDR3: CASSPGAGDYGYTF. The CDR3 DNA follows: TGTGCCAGCTCACCAGGTGCAGGGGACTATGGCTACACCTTC.

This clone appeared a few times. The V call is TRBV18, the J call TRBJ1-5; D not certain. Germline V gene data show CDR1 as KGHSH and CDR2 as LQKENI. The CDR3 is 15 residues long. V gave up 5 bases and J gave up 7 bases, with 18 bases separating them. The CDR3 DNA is TGTGCCAGCTCAATAGTCAAGGACGGAGGGCAGCCCCAGCATTTT. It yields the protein CASSIVKDGGQPQHF.

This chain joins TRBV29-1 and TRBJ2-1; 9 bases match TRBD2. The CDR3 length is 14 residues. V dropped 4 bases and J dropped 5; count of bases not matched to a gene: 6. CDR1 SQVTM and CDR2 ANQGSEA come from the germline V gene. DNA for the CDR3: TGCAGCGTTGGACGCGGGGGGGCTAACAATGAGCAGTTCTTC. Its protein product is CSVGRGGANNEQFF.

The DNA for the CDR3 is TGCAGCGTTGAAAGGGCGGGAGGGTACAATGAGCAGTTCTTC. Translation gives CSVERAGGYNEQFF. The V call is TRBV29-1, the J call TRBJ2-1; TRBD2 agrees at 9 bases. Losses at the gene ends were 2 bases for V and 4 bases for J; bases not matched to a gene: 3. The length of the CDR3 is 14 residues. In germline, CDR1 is SQVTM, CDR2 ANQGSEA.

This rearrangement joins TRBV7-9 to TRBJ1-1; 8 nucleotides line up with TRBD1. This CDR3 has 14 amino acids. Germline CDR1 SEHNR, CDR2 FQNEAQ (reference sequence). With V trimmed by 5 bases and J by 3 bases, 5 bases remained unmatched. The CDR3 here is CASSLGQGYTEAFF. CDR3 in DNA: TGTGCCAGCAGCCTAGGACAGGGATACACTGAAGCTTTCTTT.

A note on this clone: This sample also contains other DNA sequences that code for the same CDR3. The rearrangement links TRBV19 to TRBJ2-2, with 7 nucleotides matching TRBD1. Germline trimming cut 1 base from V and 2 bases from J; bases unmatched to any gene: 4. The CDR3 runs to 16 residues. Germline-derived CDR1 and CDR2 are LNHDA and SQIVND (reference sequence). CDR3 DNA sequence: TGTGCCAGTAGTATAGGGACAGGAGTTAACACCGGGGAGCTGTTTTTT. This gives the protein CASSIGTGVNTGELFF.

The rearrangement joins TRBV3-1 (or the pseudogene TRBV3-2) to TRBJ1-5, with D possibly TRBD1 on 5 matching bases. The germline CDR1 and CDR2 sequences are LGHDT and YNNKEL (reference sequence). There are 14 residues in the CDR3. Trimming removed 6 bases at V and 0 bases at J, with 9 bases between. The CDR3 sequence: CASSRTLSNQPQHF. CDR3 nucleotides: TGTGCCAGCAGTCGGACACTTAGCAATCAGCCCCAGCATTTT.

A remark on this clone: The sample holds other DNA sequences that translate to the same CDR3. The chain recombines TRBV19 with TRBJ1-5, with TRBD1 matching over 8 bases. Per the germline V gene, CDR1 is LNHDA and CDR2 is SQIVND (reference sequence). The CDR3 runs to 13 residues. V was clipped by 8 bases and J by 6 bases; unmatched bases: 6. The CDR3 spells CASSDRGGQPQHF. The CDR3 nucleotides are TGTGCCAGTTCCGACAGGGGAGGTCAGCCCCAGCATTTT.

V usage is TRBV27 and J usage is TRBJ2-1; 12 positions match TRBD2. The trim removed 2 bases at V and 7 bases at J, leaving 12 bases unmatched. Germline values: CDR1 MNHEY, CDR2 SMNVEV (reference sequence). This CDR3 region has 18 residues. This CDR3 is CASSLAPQLAGGGNEQFF. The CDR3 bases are TGTGCCAGCAGTTTAGCCCCCCAACTAGCGGGGGGTGGGAATGAGCAGTTCTTC.

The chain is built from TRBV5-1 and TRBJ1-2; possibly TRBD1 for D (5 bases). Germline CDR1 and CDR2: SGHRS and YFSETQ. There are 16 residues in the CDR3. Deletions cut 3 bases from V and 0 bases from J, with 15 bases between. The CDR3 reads CASSSATGHPNYGYTF. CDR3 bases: TGCGCCAGCAGCTCGGCTACAGGCCACCCTAACTATGGCTACACCTTC.

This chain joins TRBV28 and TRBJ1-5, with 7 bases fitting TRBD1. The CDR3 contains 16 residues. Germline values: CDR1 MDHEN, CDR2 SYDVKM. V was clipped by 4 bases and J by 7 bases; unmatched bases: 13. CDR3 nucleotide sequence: TGTGCCAGCAGTTCGGCCGACAGGGTTAAGGAACAGCCCCAGCATTTT. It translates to CASSSADRVKEQPQHF.